Following are 21 T cell receptor delta chains from one sample sequenced in a study of γδ T cells in repeated Plasmodium falciparum infection (TCRdb year 2021). Library preparation employed multiplex PCR. Reads for this sample came from an Illumina MiSeq. TCRdb called clones from the public reads with CATT, and repeated DNA sequences were later combined into one row. The sample contains around 50,000 delta-chain clones, about 1.9% of them found a single time. The ten biggest clones cover around 24% of the sample. Vgamma9/Vdelta2+ and Vdelta2-negative gammadelta T cell populations were flow-sorted from peripheral blood mononuclear cells for bulk TCR repertoire analysis. Sequenced sample: gamma-delta T cells from blood. The origin of the receptors is a pool of human donors (malaria-infected and uninfected, not separated).

Turning to this clone: The protein TCRdb gives is from a much larger clone and does not agree with this DNA's translation at residue 16, likely a read error; the protein shown here comes from the DNA. The CDR3 sequence: CACDTVAPIRDTRRGNKLIF. CDR3 in DNA: TGTGCCTGTGACACAGTCGCTCCAATCCGCGATACAAGGCGCGGCAATAAACTCATCTTT. The chain has TRDV2 and TRDJ1; D is possibly TRDD3 (5 bases). The J gene comes from matching the DNA to germline here; TCRdb lacks it. Germline values: CDR1 GEAIGNYY, CDR2 EKD. This CDR3 contains 20 residues. Trimming stripped 1 base from V and 6 bases from J, with 32 bases between.

There are a few counts of this clone. This sequence is one base from a far larger clone and is likely a read error. Other nucleotide sequences in the sample specify the same CDR3. The genes are TRAV38-2/DV8 and TRDJ1; 13 nucleotides agree with TRDD3. Here the J gene was assigned by germline matching of the DNA, as TCRdb has none. The CDR3 has 26 residues. The germline gives CDR1 TSESDYY, CDR2 QEAYKQQN. The junction had 33 bases not matched to a gene; V was cut back by 2 bases and J by 2 bases. CDR3 DNA: TGTGCTTATAGGAGAGGCCCCCTTCCCACACTAGTCCCTTACTGGGGGATACGCGTGGGGACCGATAAACTCATCTTT. Protein sequence: CAYRRGPLPTLVPYWGIRVGTDKLIF.

This clone was seen a few times. The mismatch at residue 16 between this DNA's translation and the TCRdb protein of a much larger clone likely reflects a read error; the protein shown is translated from the DNA. The chain combines TRDV1 with TRDJ4; weak D call: TRDD2 (8 bases). Here the J gene came from matching the DNA to germline, since TCRdb omits it. The V gene lost 5 bases and the J gene lost 0 bases, with 34 bases spanning the gap. Germline loops: CDR1 TSWWSYY, CDR2 QGS. The CDR3 extends over 21 amino acids. CDR3 nucleotide sequence: TGTGCTCTTGGGCCTTACTTCCTACACGTACTGGGGATCGCAATGACCAGACCCCTGATCTTT. As protein: CALGPYFLHVLGIAMTRPLIF.

This clone was recorded a few times. A far larger clone is only one base removed, so a read error is likely. This sample includes further DNA sequences coding for the same CDR3. The chain combines TRDV1 with TRDJ1; 13 bases fit TRDD3. TCRdb offers no J gene call, so here the DNA was matched to germline to obtain one. Germline assignment: CDR1 TSWWSYY and CDR2 QGS. The length of the CDR3 is 24 residues. The CDR3 DNA reads as TGTGCTCTCGGGGAACCGGGGATTGGTCCCTACTGGGGGATACGACCTTCTTACACCGATAAACTCATCTTT. Its protein product is CALGEPGIGPYWGIRPSYTDKLIF.

No V segment was called; the J segment is TRDJ1; TRDD3 is the table's D call and was not checked against the DNA. The CDR3 spans 15 residues. Here the CDR3 DNA reads TGTGCTCTTGGCGATCCTGGGGATTACACCGATAAACTCATCTTT. Translation gives CALGDPGDYTDKLIF.

A word on this clone: For this DNA, TCRdb reports the protein of a much larger clone, which diverges at residue 6, most likely from a read error; the protein presented here is translated directly from the DNA. The rearrangement joins TRDV2 to TRDJ3, with 7 bases fitting TRDD3. TCRdb carries no J gene annotation; the J gene was assigned here by matching the DNA with germline. The CDR3 consists of 21 residues. Losses at the gene ends were 1 base for V and 0 bases for J; bases not matched to a gene: 14. Germline-derived CDR1 and CDR2 are GEAIGNYY and EKD. The CDR3: CACDTILGSPPSSWDTRQMFF. The DNA of the CDR3 is TGTGCCTGTGACACGATACTGGGGTCACCTCCTAGCTCCTGGGACACCCGACAGATGTTTTTC.

This clone came up many times. V usage is TRDV1 and J usage is TRDJ1; no clear D. No J gene is reported in TCRdb; it was inferred here by comparing the DNA with germline. Trimming removed 0 bases at V and 0 bases at J, with 17 bases between. This CDR3 contains 18 residues. Germline values: CDR1 TSWWSYY, CDR2 QGS. The chain's CDR3 is CALGELWDYPSNTDKLIF. The DNA of the CDR3 is TGTGCTCTTGGGGAACTTTGGGACTACCCCTCCAACACCGATAAACTCATCTTT.

Ten or more counts support this clone. A far more abundant clone sits one base away, making this likely a read error. The sample contains more than one DNA sequence encoding this CDR3. The chain has TRDV2 and TRDJ2; D not resolved. V was shortened by 7 bases and J by 13 bases, with 33 bases between the two germline ends. The CDR3 extends over 17 amino acids. In germline, CDR1 is GEAIGNYY, CDR2 EKD. The CDR3 DNA reads as TGTGCCTGCGACTCCATAGACCACCATACCGCTTTTAGATCACTCTTCTTT. It yields the protein CACDSIDHHTAFRSLFF.

As to this clone: TCRdb has a much larger clone's protein, which differs at residue 15 from the translation of this DNA, likely because of a read error; what is shown is the protein translated from the DNA. The rearrangement links TRDV1 to TRDJ1, with TRDD3 matching 7 bases. TCRdb supplies no J gene; here it was assigned by aligning the nucleotide sequence to germline. CDR1 TSWWSYY and CDR2 QGS come from the germline V gene. The CDR3 has 21 residues. The V segment lost 0 bases and the J segment 5 bases; nucleotides outside the gene matches: 24. The CDR3 loop is CALGELCWVCTRTGELDKLIF. The CDR3 nucleotides read TGTGCTCTTGGGGAACTATGTTGGGTATGTACGCGTACTGGGGAATTGGATAAACTCATCTTT.

This clone was seen more than once but under ten times. The amino acid sequence in TCRdb belongs to a much larger clone and departs from this DNA's translation at residue 7, likely a sequencing read error; the sequence shown is translated from the DNA. J is TRDJ1 and V is TRDV1, with 9 nucleotides matching TRDD3. Since TCRdb gives no J gene, matching the DNA to germline was used here to assign it. Trimming cost V 0 bases and J 0 bases; bases outside gene matches: 20. The germline CDR1 and CDR2 sequences are TSWWSYY and QGS. The CDR3 is made up of 22 amino acids. CDR3 nucleotide sequence: TGTGCTCTTGGGGAACTGCCCTGTAACTGGGGGACGACCCATTATAACACCGATAAACTCATCTTT. Its translation: CALGELPCNWGTTHYNTDKLIF.

As to this clone: One base separates it from a far larger clone, so it is likely a read error. Other nucleotide sequences from this sample produce the same CDR3. J is TRDJ1 and V is TRDV1; D perhaps matches TRDD3 (5 bases). TCRdb is silent on the J gene; assignment here came from matching the DNA to germline. Germline values: CDR1 TSWWSYY, CDR2 QGS. The CDR3 totals 15 residues. The ends were cut back, 2 bases at V and 0 bases at J, with 10 bases in the middle. CDR3 nucleotide sequence: TGTGCTCTTGGGGAAATCTTGGGGTACACCGATAAACTCATCTTT. Translated: CALGEILGYTDKLIF.

Turning to this clone: A far larger clone is one nucleotide away, so this likely arose from a read error. The sample carries other DNA sequences with the same CDR3. As DNA, the CDR3 is TGTGCTTATAGGAGTATAGAACTATTCCCCCTGTTACTGGGGGCCAAACCTGGAGGTAAACTCATCTTT. It encodes CAYRSIELFPLLLGAKPGGKLIF. This chain uses TRAV38-2/DV8 with TRDJ1; 8 bases fit TRDD3. Because TCRdb records no J gene, it was assigned here through a match of the DNA to germline. J was trimmed by 7 bases and V by 2 bases; bases with no gene match: 34. The CDR3 length is 23 residues. Germline V lookup: CDR1 TSESDYY, CDR2 QEAYKQQN.

With respect to this clone: The protein given by TCRdb reflects a much larger clone and differs at residue 11 from this DNA's translation, likely from a read error; the protein shown is the DNA's translation. The gene calls are TRDV3 and TRDJ1, with TRDD3 identical over 8 bases. The CDR3 extends over 20 amino acids. With V trimmed by 2 bases and J by 0 bases, 23 bases remained unmatched. CDR1 is TVYSNPD and CDR2 is GDNSRS in the germline V gene (reference sequence). The CDR3 DNA sequence: TGTGCCTTTTCCAATAGGCCGTACTGGGGGGTCAGTCCCAACACCGATAAACTCATCTTT. It is translated as CAFSNRPYWGVSPNTDKLIF.

A few counts support this clone. The TCRdb protein, from a much larger clone, departs from this DNA's translation at residue 13, likely by read error; the protein shown derives from the DNA. V gene TRDV3 combines with J gene TRDJ1; TRDD2 matches at 8 bases. The J gene is absent in TCRdb and was assigned here via DNA matching to germline. The CDR3 contains 16 residues. CDR1 and CDR2 from the germline V gene are TVYSNPD and GDNSRS (reference sequence). CDR3 in DNA: TGTGCCTTTGGCCCCCTTCCTAAGGGGTCCACCGATAGACTCATCTTT. It yields the protein CAFGPLPKGSTDRLIF.

Many counts were recorded for this clone. This is likely an artifact of a read error, given a far larger clone one base away. The sample contains more than one DNA sequence encoding this CDR3. No J gene was named, though the V gene is TRAV38-2/DV8; the table assigns TRDD3, which was not confirmed against the DNA. This CDR3 spans 20 amino acids. Germline V gene sequence: CDR1 TSESDYY, CDR2 QEAYKQQN. CDR3 DNA: TGTGCTTATATAGTCCTGACTGATGGGGGATACGGGCCGTACACCGATAAACTCATCTTC. Its translation: CAYIVLTDGGYGPYTDKLIF.

Only a few counts were recorded for this clone. A far larger clone lies a single base away; this is likely a read error. This sample also contains other DNA sequences that code for the same CDR3. The J gene is TRDJ2, the V gene TRDV1, with 9 nucleotides matching TRDD3. The CDR3 has 21 residues. Losses at the gene ends were 1 base for V and 4 bases for J; bases not matched to a gene: 19. CDR1 is TSWWSYY and CDR2 is QGS in the germline V gene. For the CDR3, the DNA is TGTGCTCTTGGGGAACCACAGTTTTTCACTGGGGGACGATATCGGACAGCACAACTCTTCTTT. Translation gives CALGEPQFFTGGRYRTAQLFF.

Remarks on this clone: The protein TCRdb lists belongs to a much larger clone and differs from this DNA's translation at residue 13, which points to a read error; the protein shown is made from the DNA. The V gene is TRDV1, the J gene TRDJ1, with 7 bases that match TRDD3. The J gene is absent in TCRdb and was assigned here via DNA matching to germline. CDR1 is TSWWSYY and CDR2 is QGS in the germline V gene. This CDR3 contains 23 residues. The V segment lost 0 bases and the J segment 2 bases; nucleotides outside the gene matches: 27. CDR3 sequence: CALGELNPKVGIWLTIVTDKLIF. In nucleotides, the CDR3 is TGTGCTCTTGGGGAACTGAACCCAAAGGTGGGGATATGGTTAACAATCGTTACCGATAAACTCATCTTT.

This clone appeared many times. This likely traces to a read error, being one base from a far larger clone. Other DNA sequences within the sample encode an identical CDR3. The rearrangement links TRDV1 to TRDJ1, with a possible D match to TRDD3 (5 bases). Matching the DNA to germline supplied the J gene, which TCRdb does not give. Germline V gives CDR1 TSWWSYY, CDR2 QGS. The CDR3 has 19 amino acids. CDR3 sequence: CALGEPHINAGGHTDKLIF. CDR3 coding DNA: TGTGCTCTTGGGGAACCCCACATTAATGCAGGGGGGCACACTGATAAACTCATCTTT.

Note on this clone: The TCRdb protein, from a much larger clone, departs from this DNA's translation at residue 9, likely by read error; the protein shown derives from the DNA. The gene calls are TRDV2 and TRDJ1; D remains unclear. TCRdb lists no J gene, so it was determined here by aligning the DNA to germline. The V gene's germline CDR1 is GEAIGNYY and CDR2 EKD. Trimming left V 1 base short and J 4 bases short, with 15 bases between. The CDR3 is 15 amino acids. Written as DNA, the CDR3 is TGTGCCTGTGACACACTTTTGGGAGAAAGCGATAAACTCATCTTT. Amino acid sequence: CACDTLLGESDKLIF.

This clone was picked up a small number of times. The translation of this DNA and the TCRdb protein of a much larger clone differ at residue 9, probably owing to a read error; the protein shown here is translated from the DNA. The genes are TRDV1 and TRDJ1; 7 nucleotides line up with TRDD3. Germline matching of the DNA provided the J gene here, since TCRdb leaves it blank. The V gene end was trimmed by 6 bases and the J gene end by 0 bases; junction bases not matched to a gene: 28. The CDR3 runs 22 residues. Germline CDR1 and CDR2: TSWWSYY and QGS. The CDR3 is CALGPTRGTREWGTRHTDKLIF. For the CDR3, the DNA is TGTGCTCTTGGTCCAACCCGGGGAACCCGGGAGTGGGGGACCCGACACACCGATAAACTCATCTTT.

This clone occurred many times. A far larger clone is one nucleotide away, so this likely arose from a read error. Other DNA variants within this sample encode the same CDR3. The V gene is TRAV38-2/DV8, the J gene TRDJ1; no definite D call. The CDR3 sequence is 20 residues long. CDR1 TSESDYY and CDR2 QEAYKQQN come from the germline V gene. This CDR3 is CAYRRVSPSEGPRYTDKLIF. CDR3 nucleotide sequence: TGTGCTTATAGGAGGGTTTCCCCCTCCGAAGGCCCTCGGTACACCGATAAGCTCATCTTT.